Listed here is a single T cell receptor (beta chain). The source of the sample is a study of blood T cell repertoires in COVID-19. Using immunoSEQ multiplex PCR, the repertoire was profiled, and TCRdb retains in-frame clones only, with some absent. The repertoire holds about 100,000 clones, with 85% as singletons. This CDR3 spans 13 amino acids. From germline, CDR1 is ENHRY and CDR2 SYGVKD. V was shortened by 2 bases and J by 8 bases, with 12 bases between the two germline ends. The specimen was peripheral blood. The V and J genes are TRBV10-3 and TRBJ1-2; D unresolved. This clonotype was sampled from a man in his fifties or sixties with active or convalescent COVID-19. CDR3 region: CAISENPGRGYTF. The CDR3 nucleotides are TGTGCCATCAGTGAGAATCCTGGGAGAGGCTACACCTTC.